Listed below are T cell receptor beta chains from one sample, sequenced in a study of T cell responses to AZD1222 COVID-19 vaccine. This table comes from immunoSEQ multiplex PCR, and its TCRdb copy is limited to in-frame clones, with some not included. The sample records about 120,000 clones, about 90% being singletons. This sample comprised peripheral blood, obtained on day 0 of AZD1222 vaccination. The source of these receptors is an adult in good health. CDR3s include the opening cysteine and the closing phenylalanine or tryptophan. The D gene is left open where the match is weak. Clone size is stated in some rows and not others, as once, few, many or a class when expanded.

d_gene	v_gene	abundance	j_gene	CDR3aa	CDR3nt
-	TRBV5-5	-	TRBJ1-3	CASSASWGRPSGNTIYF	TGTGCCAGCAGCGCCAGCTGGGGACGCCCGTCTGGAAACACCATATATTTT
TRBD1	TRBV7-3	-	TRBJ2-1	CASSLRSGGWNNEQFF	TGTGCCAGCAGCTTAAGGTCAGGGGGTTGGAACAATGAGCAGTTCTTC
-	TRBV20-1	-	TRBJ1-1	CSAPAAGVAFF	TGCAGTGCCCCAGCTGCGGGGGTAGCTTTCTTT
TRBD2	TRBV19	-	TRBJ2-1	CASSVLAGGTFNNEQFF	TGTGCCAGTAGTGTACTAGCGGGGGGCACCTTTAACAATGAGCAGTTCTTC
-	TRBV5-5	-	TRBJ1-4	CASTLVATNEKLFF	TGTGCCAGCACCTTGGTTGCAACTAATGAAAAACTGTTTTTT
-	TRBV9	-	TRBJ1-4	CASSPEGTTNEKLFF	TGTGCCAGCAGCCCCGAGGGCACAACTAATGAAAAACTGTTTTTT
-	TRBV2	-	TRBJ2-2	CASSERGANTGELFF	TGTGCCAGCAGTGAAAGGGGGGCTAACACCGGGGAGCTGTTTTTT
TRBD1	TRBV9	-	TRBJ1-2	CASSAQQGRNYGYTF	TGTGCCAGCAGCGCCCAACAGGGGAGGAACTATGGCTACACCTTC
-	TRBV18	-	TRBJ2-1	CASSPPGNSNYNEQFF	TGTGCCAGCTCACCACCGGGAAACTCGAACTACAATGAGCAGTTCTTC
-	TRBV7-9	-	TRBJ2-2	CASSPAGLDTGELFF	TGTGCCAGCAGCCCTGCGGGGCTCGACACCGGGGAGCTGTTTTTT
-	TRBV5-5	few	TRBJ1-5	CASSEGSTQHF	TGTGCCAGCTCCGAGGGATCAACTCAGCATTTT
-	TRBV5-4	-	TRBJ2-7	CASSSAGTSYEQYF	TGTGCCAGCAGCTCCGCCGGAACCTCCTACGAGCAGTACTTC
-	TRBV6-6	-	TRBJ1-4	CASTQGNTIEKLFF	TGTGCCAGCACCCAAGGGAATACAATAGAAAAACTGTTTTTT
TRBD1	TRBV19	-	TRBJ1-5	CASSTLPSRGNQPQHF	TGTGCCAGTAGTACCCTCCCCAGCAGGGGGAATCAGCCCCAGCATTTT
TRBD1	TRBV5-1	once	TRBJ2-2	CASSSGTGDTGELFF	TGCGCCAGCAGCTCCGGGACAGGGGACACCGGGGAGCTGTTTTTT
-	TRBV9	-	TRBJ1-3	CASSPQLGTTGNTIYF	TGTGCCAGTAGCCCCCAGTTAGGGACCACTGGAAACACCATATATTTT
-	TRBV7-2	-	TRBJ2-7	CASSLAPPRSRFPYEQYF	TGTGCCAGCAGCTTAGCGCCCCCCCGATCCCGTTTTCCCTACGAGCAGTACTTC
-	TRBV27	few	TRBJ1-5	CASSLRGGLGQPQHF	TGTGCCAGCAGTTTACGCGGGGGTTTAGGTCAGCCCCAGCATTTT
-	TRBV5-4	-	TRBJ1-6	CASSLPTANSPLHF	TGTGCCAGCAGCCTACCGACAGCTAATTCACCCCTCCACTTT
-	TRBV5-6	-	TRBJ2-1	CASSDPYFRSYNEQFF	TGTGCCAGCAGCGACCCATACTTCCGCTCCTACAATGAGCAGTTCTTC
-	TRBV5-1	-	TRBJ1-1	CASSLDSPFVAFF	TGCGCCAGCAGCTTGGACAGCCCGTTTGTTGCTTTCTTT
TRBD1	TRBV6-1	-	TRBJ1-2	CASSEAQGGRGYTF	TGTGCCAGCAGTGAAGCCCAAGGGGGCCGGGGCTACACCTTC
TRBD2	TRBV6-2/TRBV6-3	-	TRBJ2-5	CASSLAGGVQETQYF	TGTGCCAGCAGTCTAGCGGGGGGGGTCCAAGAGACCCAGTACTTC
-	TRBV19	-	TRBJ2-7	CASRLQVGAYEQYF	TGTGCCAGTCGTCTCCAGGTGGGAGCCTACGAGCAGTACTTC
TRBD1	TRBV5-1	few	TRBJ1-4	CASSRTGGEKLFF	TGCGCCAGCAGCCGGACAGGGGGGGAAAAACTGTTTTTT
-	TRBV18	-	TRBJ1-5	CASSPDSNQPQHF	TGTGCCAGCTCACCGGATAGCAATCAGCCCCAGCATTTT
-	TRBV20-1	-	TRBJ1-2	CSASGSGSNYGYTF	TGCAGTGCTAGTGGAAGCGGGTCGAACTATGGCTACACCTTC
-	TRBV5-1	-	TRBJ1-4	CASSPSSQLNEKLFF	TGCGCCAGCAGTCCCTCGAGTCAGCTCAATGAAAAACTGTTTTTT
TRBD1	TRBV9	-	TRBJ1-6	CASSPRPPGQVYNSPLHF	TGTGCCAGCAGCCCACGACCGCCGGGACAGGTTTATAATTCACCCCTCCACTTT
-	TRBV11-1	-	TRBJ2-1	CASSLSTPLYNEQFF	TGTGCCAGCAGCTTAAGCACACCCCTATACAATGAGCAGTTCTTC
-	TRBV5-6	-	TRBJ1-3	CASSLWGSGNTIYF	TGTGCCAGCAGCTTGTGGGGCTCTGGAAACACCATATATTTT
TRBD1	TRBV3-1/TRBV3-2	-	TRBJ1-2	CASRPRSKSGTGYGYTF	TGTGCCAGCAGGCCGAGATCGAAGTCGGGGACAGGTTATGGCTACACCTTC
TRBD1	TRBV3-1/TRBV3-2	-	TRBJ2-7	CASSVDRSYEQYF	TGTGCCAGCAGCGTGGACAGGTCGTACGAGCAGTACTTC
TRBD2	TRBV3-1/TRBV3-2	-	TRBJ2-1	CASSQEELAGVVEQFF	TGTGCCAGCAGCCAAGAGGAGCTAGCGGGAGTGGTTGAGCAGTTCTTC
-	TRBV15	-	TRBJ2-6	CATSSRRGRASSGANVLTF	TGTGCCACCAGCAGTCGTAGGGGGAGGGCCAGCTCTGGGGCCAACGTCCTGACTTTC
-	TRBV6-5	-	TRBJ2-7	CASSSGLASYEQYF	TGTGCCAGCAGTTCCGGGCTAGCGTCCTACGAGCAGTACTTC
TRBD1	TRBV6-5	-	TRBJ1-3	CASSYSRDSSGNTIYF	TGTGCCAGCAGTTACTCGAGGGACAGCTCTGGAAACACCATATATTTT
-	TRBV5-5	-	TRBJ1-5	CASSRDTGQPQHF	TGTGCCAGCAGCCGTGATACCGGTCAGCCCCAGCATTTT